A single sample gave rise to the 30 T cell receptor beta chains below, sequenced in a study of graft-versus-host responses after intestinal transplantation. Using immunoSEQ multiplex PCR, the repertoire was profiled, and TCRdb retains in-frame clones only, with some absent. This sample has tens of thousands of clones, with roughly nine tenths found just once. The specimen was PBMCs, collected around 320 days after intestinal transplant. The receptors stem from a human patient who received an intestinal transplant, so some T cells may come from the graft donor.

The chain uses TRBV11-2 and TRBJ2-2; D not resolved. Germline V lookup: CDR1 SGHAT, CDR2 FQNNGV. Trimming cost V 2 bases and J 3 bases, with 10 bases left between them. This CDR3 has 15 residues. CDR3 loop: CASSLYQVDTGELFF. The CDR3 DNA is TGTGCCAGCAGCTTATACCAGGTCGACACCGGGGAGCTGTTTTTT.

The J gene is TRBJ2-7, the V gene TRBV5-3, with 14 positions matching TRBD2. TRBV5-3 carries the ORF label, with uncertain function. The CDR3 consists of 18 residues. The trim removed 1 base at V and 4 bases at J, leaving 10 bases unmatched. In nucleotides, the CDR3 is TGTGCCAGAAGCTTGTGTGGGACTAGCGGGAGTAGGGTGTACGAGCAGTACTTC. Translation gives CARSLCGTSGSRVYEQYF.

The rearrangement joins TRBV5-1 to TRBJ2-7, with 10 positions matching TRBD1. Germline assignment: CDR1 SGHRS and CDR2 YFSETQ. After removal of 4 bases from V and 0 bases from J, the junction contained 4 bases not matched to a gene. There are 15 residues in the CDR3. The chain's CDR3 is CASSTDRGLSYEQYF. CDR3 sequence (DNA): TGCGCCAGCAGCACTGACAGGGGGCTCTCCTACGAGCAGTACTTC.

V and J are TRBV9 and TRBJ1-6; D possibly corresponds to TRBD1 (6 bases). Germline V gives CDR1 SGDLS, CDR2 YYNGEE. Trimming cost V 3 bases and J 0 bases, with 7 bases left between them. The length of the CDR3 is 15 residues. The CDR3 is CASSEDSSYNSPLHF. The CDR3 DNA follows: TGTGCCAGCAGCGAGGACAGCTCCTATAATTCACCCCTCCACTTT.

As DNA, the CDR3 is TGTGCCAGCTCACCCGACAGGGAAGAGACCCAGTACTTC. Its translation: CASSPDREETQYF. The chain recombines TRBV18 with TRBJ2-5; TRBD1 aligns across 7 bases. The CDR3 contains 13 residues. Trimming removed 3 bases from V and 3 bases from J; junction bases left unmatched: 1. CDR1 and CDR2 from the germline V gene are KGHSH and LQKENI.

The chain joins TRBV9 to TRBJ2-3; 12 positions match TRBD2. V dropped 3 bases and J dropped 3; count of bases not matched to a gene: 5. CDR3 length: 16 residues. Germline CDR1 is SGDLS and CDR2 is YYNGEE. The CDR3, as DNA: TGTGCCAGCAGCGCAACCGGGACTAGCGGGACAGATACGCAGTATTTT. Amino acids: CASSATGTSGTDTQYF.

This clone was seen only once. V usage is TRBV7-9 and J usage is TRBJ2-1; D is uncertain. There are 15 residues in the CDR3. CDR1 SEHNR and CDR2 FQNEAQ come from the germline V gene (reference sequence). V was trimmed by 5 bases and J by 2 bases, leaving 13 bases between them. The CDR3 coding sequence is TGTGCCAGCAGCGGGGTTGTTGGGACCTACAATGAGCAGTTCTTC. Translation: CASSGVVGTYNEQFF.

The J gene is TRBJ2-4, the V gene TRBV4-2, with D uncertain. CDR3 length: 13 residues. V was pared by 0 bases and J by 5 bases, with 5 bases between. Germline assignment: CDR1 LGHNA and CDR2 YNFKEQ. CDR3 loop: CASSQDLENIQYF. The CDR3 DNA sequence: TGTGCCAGCAGCCAAGATTTAGAAAACATTCAGTACTTC.

The V and J genes are TRBV29-1 and TRBJ2-3; 10 bases match TRBD2. The CDR3 has 16 residues. Losses at the gene ends were 2 bases for V and 4 bases for J; bases not matched to a gene: 9. CDR1 and CDR2 from the germline V gene are SQVTM and ANQGSEA. The CDR3 is CSVEFASGSGADTQYF. In nucleotides, the CDR3 is TGCAGCGTTGAATTCGCTAGCGGGAGTGGGGCAGATACGCAGTATTTT.

This chain connects TRBV4-1 to TRBJ1-2; D might be TRBD1 (5 bases). This CDR3 comprises 16 residues. Trimming took off 1 base at V and 0 bases at J, with 12 bases between the two ends. Germline V gene lookup returns CDR1 MGHRA and CDR2 YSYEKL. CDR3 protein: CASSQVGGSPNYGYTF. DNA for the CDR3: TGCGCCAGCAGCCAAGTTGGGGGGAGTCCTAACTATGGCTACACCTTC.

This chain connects TRBV7-9 to TRBJ2-3; D remains ambiguous. The CDR3 covers 15 residues. Germline V gives CDR1 SEHNR, CDR2 FQNEAQ (reference sequence). The V end was cut by 1 base, the J end by 2 bases, with 10 bases between. This CDR3 reads CASSLVGRSTDTQYF. In nucleotides, the CDR3 is TGTGCCAGCAGCTTAGTGGGCAGATCCACAGATACGCAGTATTTT.

As to this clone: A junction boundary mismatches the germline segment, possibly from a read error. The V gene is TRBV2, the J gene TRBJ2-1; 7 nucleotides match TRBD2. Germline CDR1 is SNHLY and CDR2 is FYNNEI. CDR3 length: 15 amino acids. The CDR3 protein is CASNEVRGAYNEQFF. The CDR3 DNA is TGTGCCAGCAATGAAGTCCGGGGGGCCTACAATGAGCAGTTCTTC.

The V call is TRBV5-1, the J call TRBJ2-7, with 8 positions matching TRBD2. Germline V CDR1 and CDR2: SGHRS, YFSETQ. V shed 3 bases and J 4 bases; nucleotides not matched to a gene: 18. The CDR3 spans 18 residues. The CDR3 sequence is CASSSTGTAAGVGYEQYF. The CDR3 region has the DNA TGCGCCAGCAGCTCCACCGGGACGGCAGCGGGAGTAGGATACGAGCAGTACTTC.

Concerning this clone itself: One junction end disagrees with the germline gene, perhaps due to a read error. The chain uses TRBV5-1 and TRBJ2-1, with a weak D call TRBD1 (6 bases). Germline V gene data show CDR1 as SGHRS and CDR2 as YFSETQ. This CDR3 region has 12 residues. CDR3 loop: CANSVQGDEQFF. As DNA, the CDR3 is TGCGCCAACAGCGTACAGGGCGATGAGCAGTTCTTC. The variable domain in full, with the rest retrieved from reference TRBV5-1 and TRBJ2-1, is KAGVTQTPRYLIKTRGQQVTLSCSPISGHRSVSWYQQTPGQGLQFLFEYFSETQRNKGNFPGRFSGRQFSNSRSEMNVSTLELGDSALYLCANSVQGDEQFFGPGTRLTVL.

The chain is built from TRBV5-3 and TRBJ2-5, with D unresolved. The J call is doubtful: the DNA matches TRBJ2-7 better. TRBV5-3 is an open reading frame whose function is uncertain. There are 13 residues in the CDR3. In DNA form, the CDR3 reads TGTGCCAGAAGCCCCCCGGTCTCCTACGAGCAGTACTTC. Translation gives CARSPPVSYEQYF.

The chain links TRBV21-1 to TRBJ1-1; the D call of TRBD1 is as the table states it, not checked on the DNA. TRBV21-1 is reported as a pseudogene. This CDR3 has 11 amino acids. The CDR3 protein is CASSNFSEAFF. The CDR3 DNA follows: TGTGCCAGCAGCAATTTCAGTGAAGCTTTCTTT.

The chain combines TRBV6-1 with TRBJ2-1; possible D gene TRBD2, 7 bases. The CDR3 contains 11 residues. The germline V and J ends were trimmed by 6 bases and 10 bases, with 10 bases remaining between them. Germline CDR1 is MNHNS and CDR2 is SASEGT. The CDR3 reads CASSEGGEQFF. CDR3 coding DNA: TGTGCCAGCAGCGAGGGGGGGGAGCAGTTCTTC.

A remark on this clone: Other DNA sequences in this sample translate to the same CDR3. The chain's CDR3 is CAISEGGGRFYEQYF. The CDR3 DNA reads TGTGCCATCAGTGAAGGGGGGGGGAGGTTTTACGAGCAGTACTTC. The genes are TRBV10-3 and TRBJ2-7; D perhaps matches TRBD2 (7 bases). Germline lookup yields CDR1 ENHRY and CDR2 SYGVKD. V was pared by 3 bases and J by 4 bases, with 16 bases between. CDR3 length: 15 residues.

The chain is built from TRBV6-5 and TRBJ2-1, with D possibly matching TRBD2 (6 bases). V dropped 2 bases and J dropped 6 bases, with 14 bases sitting between them. This CDR3 spans 15 amino acids. CDR1 is MNHEY, CDR2 SVGAGI, per germline. CDR3 amino acids: CASSYTPQTSNEQFF. The CDR3 DNA is TGTGCCAGCAGTTACACGCCGCAGACTAGCAATGAGCAGTTCTTC.

The chain combines TRBV5-4 with TRBJ2-2, with a weak D call TRBD2 (5 bases). Germline loops: CDR1 SGHNT, CDR2 YYREEE (reference sequence). CDR3 length equals 13 residues. V was pared by 3 bases and J by 6 bases, with 9 bases between. The CDR3 here is CASSSPAAGELFF. The CDR3 DNA reads TGTGCCAGCAGCTCACCAGCGGCCGGGGAGCTGTTTTTT.

J is TRBJ1-1 and V is TRBV19; 9 bases are shared with TRBD1. The CDR3 has 16 amino acids. V lost 3 bases, J lost 2 bases, and 7 bases stayed unmatched. CDR1 is LNHDA, CDR2 SQIVND, per germline (reference sequence). The CDR3 reads CASSMGQGFPNTEAFF. In DNA, the CDR3 is TGTGCCAGTAGTATGGGACAGGGTTTCCCTAACACTGAAGCTTTCTTT.

This clone has more than one count but fewer than ten. This chain uses TRBV19 with TRBJ2-1, with TRBD1 matching 9 bases. Germline CDR1 reads LNHDA; CDR2 reads SQIVND (reference sequence). Trimming removed 2 bases from V and 0 bases from J; junction bases left unmatched: 11. The CDR3 has 19 amino acids. This CDR3 reads CASSIRGTGTGISYNEQFF. The CDR3 nucleotides read TGTGCCAGTAGTATAAGGGGGACAGGGACTGGAATCTCCTACAATGAGCAGTTCTTC.

This clone was recorded once. The CDR3 here is CSVVAGELFF. For the CDR3, the DNA is TGCAGCGTTGTGGCCGGGGAGCTGTTTTTT. The genes are TRBV29-1 and TRBJ2-2; D remains unclear. With 4 bases removed from V and 6 bases from J, the gap between germline ends came to 3 bases. From germline, CDR1 is SQVTM and CDR2 ANQGSEA. The CDR3 contains 10 residues.

The chain combines TRBV7-8 with TRBJ1-2; tentatively, D is TRBD1 (5 bases). Trimming removed 0 bases at V and 0 bases at J, with 11 bases between. CDR3 length equals 16 residues. Per germline, CDR1 SGHVS and CDR2 FQNEAQ. This chain's CDR3 is CASSLALGVANYGYTF. DNA of the CDR3: TGTGCCAGCAGCTTAGCGTTGGGGGTAGCTAACTATGGCTACACCTTC.

The chain carries TRBV18 and TRBJ2-1; no clear D gene. V was trimmed by 2 bases and J by 4 bases, leaving 12 bases between them. This CDR3 has 15 residues. Germline values: CDR1 KGHSH, CDR2 LQKENI. In DNA form, the CDR3 reads TGTGCCAGCTCACCAAAACGGTTTGGGTACAATGAGCAGTTCTTC. This translates into CASSPKRFGYNEQFF. Drawing the rest from reference TRBV18 and TRBJ2-1, the complete variable domain is NAGVMQNPRHLVRRRGQEARLRCSPMKGHSHVYWYRQLPEEGLKFMVYLQKENIIDESGMPKERFSAEFPKEGPSILRIQQVVRGDSAAYFCASSPKRFGYNEQFFGPGTRLTVL.

Note on this clone: This same CDR3 is encoded by further DNA sequences in the sample. V is TRBV5-1 and J is TRBJ1-2, with a tentative D call TRBD1 (6 bases). Trimming removed 2 bases at V and 0 bases at J, with 11 bases between. Germline V CDR1 and CDR2: SGHRS, YFSETQ. The CDR3 contains 15 residues. The CDR3 is CASSLTGKANYGYTF. Here the CDR3 DNA reads TGCGCCAGCAGCTTAACAGGGAAAGCTAACTATGGCTACACCTTC.

This rearrangement joins TRBV7-3 to TRBJ1-6, with 7 positions matching TRBD1. CDR3 length: 12 residues. Germline values: CDR1 SGHTA, CDR2 FQGTGA. V was pared by 8 bases and J by 10 bases, with 5 bases of the junction left unmatched. CDR3 region: CASQGDSSPLHF. CDR3 in DNA: TGTGCCAGCCAGGGGGACTCCTCACCCCTCCACTTT.

A single count supports this clone. V and J are TRBV29-1 and TRBJ2-3; D is ambiguous. V was trimmed by 0 bases and J by 5 bases, leaving 6 bases between them. CDR3 length equals 12 residues. Per germline, CDR1 SQVTM and CDR2 ANQGSEA. Here the CDR3 reads CSVEDPIDTQYF. CDR3 in DNA: TGCAGCGTTGAAGACCCAATAGATACGCAGTATTTT.

This chain connects TRBV25-1 to TRBJ1-1, with a weak D call TRBD1 (5 bases). V dropped 0 bases and J dropped 4 bases, with 12 bases sitting between them. Per the germline V gene, CDR1 is MGHDK and CDR2 is SYGVNS. This CDR3 comprises 15 residues. CDR3 nucleotide sequence: TGTGCCAGCAGTGAATATGGGGGGGAGGGCACTGAAGCTTTCTTT. It codes for CASSEYGGEGTEAFF. Using reference TRBV25-1 and TRBJ1-1 for the parts outside the CDR3, the full variable domain is EADIYQTPRYLVIGTGKKITLECSQTMGHDKMYWYQQDPGMELHLIHYSYGVNSTEKGDLSSESTVSRIRTEHFPLTLESARPSHTSQYLCASSEYGGEGTEAFFGQGTRLTVV.

This chain joins TRBV25-1 and TRBJ2-7; TRBD2 agrees at 9 bases. Germline V gene lookup returns CDR1 MGHDK and CDR2 SYGVNS. V lost 1 base and J lost 4; bases outside the gene matches: 8. The CDR3 is made up of 16 amino acids. The CDR3 region is CASSELKASGVYEQYF. The DNA for the CDR3 is TGTGCCAGCAGTGAATTAAAGGCTAGCGGGGTTTACGAGCAGTACTTC.